What follows is one T cell receptor (beta chain) and its context. As yet, its antigen is unknown. This sample stems from a study of T cells in localized non-small cell lung cancer. Study-level results: Adjacent uninvolved lung had the highest clonality, suggesting focused antigen responses. Increased T cell density in blood showed an association with longer overall survival. There were a median around 57 of the top 100 tumor clones appearing in adjacent lung. Without multi-region sequencing, intratumor heterogeneity could not be excluded.

The V gene's germline CDR1 is SGHRS and CDR2 YFSETQ. CDR3 size: 18 residues. V was clipped by 3 bases and J by 3 bases, with 23 bases between them. The table came from immunoSEQ multiplex PCR; TCRdb's copy has only in-frame clones and leaves some out. The table has some 30,000 clones, about 91% seen once. The rearrangement uses TRBV5-1 and TRBJ2-3, with D tentatively TRBD1 (5 bases). The specimen comprised PBMCs, sampled before any cancer treatment. This receptor was taken from a man aged 40-75 years with stage II lung adenocarcinoma. This chain's CDR3 is CASSSMPVGAHLTDTQYF. In DNA, the CDR3 is TGCGCCAGCAGCTCGATGCCGGTTGGGGCCCATCTAACAGATACGCAGTATTTT.